The present entry profiles one TCR beta chain with its context. Its antigen is not identified. V was trimmed by 2 bases and J by 5 bases, leaving 9 bases between them. Germline V gene lookup returns CDR1 MNHEY and CDR2 SVGAGI. This CDR3 spans 13 amino acids. This sample is drawn from a study of radiotherapy plus CTLA-4 blockade in lung cancer. Study in general: Disease control reached roughly 33%, with objective responses in roughly 19%.

Using immunoSEQ multiplex PCR, the repertoire was profiled, and TCRdb retains in-frame clones only, with some absent. The table shows fewer than 50,000 clones, with approximately 86% occurring only once. Points from the study as a whole: Tumor-origin TCR clones grew in blood after radiotherapy plus ipilimumab. According to reports, early shifts in blood T cell clones, alongside interferon-beta, forecast response most accurately.

The sample was peripheral blood, taken from a patient treated with radiotherapy plus ipilimumab. The clonotype was recovered from a human donor with non-small cell lung cancer whose response to radiotherapy plus ipilimumab could not be evaluated. The chain couples TRBV6-5 to TRBJ1-2; a possible D gene is TRBD1 (5 bases). The CDR3 here is CASSYQGSYGYTF. The DNA for the CDR3 is TGTGCCAGCAGTTACCAGGGAAGTTATGGCTACACCTTC.